A selection of T cell receptor beta chains follows, all from one sample in a study of T cells in Graves' hyperthyroidism and ophthalmopathy. TCRdb fed the multiplex PCR reads into MiXCR, producing one record per CDR3 protein. Of hundreds of thousands of distinct CDR3 sequences in the sample, roughly 17% were seen once. Sequenced material: blood. The receptors derive from a woman between 18 and 29 years old with Graves' ophthalmopathy. Each CDR3 is given with its conserved first and last residue. Expanded clones get a size class; other rows say once, few or many, or leave the size out.

v_call: TRBV3-1; cdr3_length: 15; clone_size: many; j_call: TRBJ1-4; cdr3_aa: CASSPDRGDFEKLFF
v_call: TRBV3-1; cdr3_length: 14; clone_size: many; j_call: TRBJ1-6; cdr3_aa: CASSLEGISSPLHF
v_call: TRBV30; cdr3_length: 13; clone_size: NA; j_call: TRBJ1-1; cdr3_aa: CAWTGQPNTEAFF
v_call: TRBV6-9; cdr3_length: 15; clone_size: NA; j_call: TRBJ2-7; cdr3_aa: CASSCVSSGSYEQYF
v_call: TRBV10-3; cdr3_length: 15; clone_size: many; j_call: TRBJ1-5; cdr3_aa: CAISESAGGDQPQHF
v_call: TRBV12-3/TRBV12-4; cdr3_length: 13; clone_size: NA; j_call: TRBJ2-2; cdr3_aa: CASSRTQTGELFF
v_call: TRBV5-1; cdr3_length: 18; clone_size: many; j_call: TRBJ2-1; cdr3_aa: CASSLAGFQVSSYNEQFF
v_call: TRBV4-1; cdr3_length: 15; clone_size: NA; j_call: TRBJ1-5; cdr3_aa: CASSQEPAGGQPQHF
v_call: TRBV28; cdr3_length: 15; clone_size: many; j_call: TRBJ2-7; cdr3_aa: CASSSAPDTAWEQYF
v_call: TRBV9; cdr3_length: 13; clone_size: many; j_call: TRBJ1-6; cdr3_aa: CASSVAMGSPLHF
v_call: TRBV30; cdr3_length: 12; clone_size: few; j_call: TRBJ1-1; cdr3_aa: CAWSSGITEAFF
v_call: TRBV9; cdr3_length: 14; clone_size: many; j_call: TRBJ2-5; cdr3_aa: CASSFRAEAETQYF
v_call: TRBV2; cdr3_length: 14; clone_size: many; j_call: TRBJ1-4; cdr3_aa: CASKSETGTEKLFF
v_call: TRBV20-1; cdr3_length: 15; clone_size: few; j_call: TRBJ1-2; cdr3_aa: CSARDRQREDYGYTF
v_call: TRBV18; cdr3_length: 15; clone_size: many; j_call: TRBJ1-1; cdr3_aa: CASSPPQGGWTEAFF
v_call: TRBV20-1; cdr3_length: 13; clone_size: NA; j_call: TRBJ1-2; cdr3_aa: CSANDRALYGYTF
v_call: TRBV3-1; cdr3_length: 12; clone_size: many; j_call: TRBJ2-3; cdr3_aa: CASSHGTDTQYF
v_call: TRBV28; cdr3_length: 15; clone_size: few; j_call: TRBJ1-5; cdr3_aa: CASSFEGVGYQPQHF
v_call: TRBV28; cdr3_length: 15; clone_size: many; j_call: TRBJ2-3; cdr3_aa: CASSRTGASTDTQYF
v_call: TRBV18; cdr3_length: 12; clone_size: many; j_call: TRBJ2-7; cdr3_aa: CASSPPGVEQYF
v_call: TRBV20-1; cdr3_length: 14; clone_size: NA; j_call: TRBJ1-6; cdr3_aa: CSARVGQASSPLHF
v_call: TRBV6-1; cdr3_length: 15; clone_size: many; j_call: TRBJ2-1; cdr3_aa: CASSARSGAYNEQFF
v_call: TRBV10-1; cdr3_length: 19; clone_size: few; j_call: TRBJ2-3; cdr3_aa: CASRQERGHKTASTDTQYF
v_call: TRBV7-2; cdr3_length: 21; clone_size: once; j_call: TRBJ1-2; cdr3_aa: CASSPDGGGEQYFGPGGGYTF
v_call: TRBV12-3/TRBV12-4; cdr3_length: 13; clone_size: many; j_call: TRBJ2-7; cdr3_aa: CASSFVVGYEQYF
v_call: TRBV12-3/TRBV12-4; cdr3_length: 15; clone_size: many; j_call: TRBJ1-2; cdr3_aa: CASSPNRGANYGYTF
v_call: TRBV9; cdr3_length: 15; clone_size: NA; j_call: TRBJ2-4; cdr3_aa: CASSAGTNSKNIQYF
v_call: TRBV29-1; cdr3_length: 14; clone_size: NA; j_call: TRBJ1-4; cdr3_aa: CSVEQQGWNEKLFF
v_call: TRBV12-3/TRBV12-4; cdr3_length: 11; clone_size: NA; j_call: TRBJ2-5; cdr3_aa: CASSFGGDQYF
v_call: TRBV3-1; cdr3_length: 15; clone_size: many; j_call: TRBJ1-1; cdr3_aa: CASRSKGTGNTEAFF
v_call: TRBV19; cdr3_length: 18; clone_size: few; j_call: TRBJ2-1; cdr3_aa: CASSTSGGAGYTYNEQFF
v_call: TRBV14; cdr3_length: 16; clone_size: NA; j_call: TRBJ1-2; cdr3_aa: CASSGPGQGSDYGYTF
v_call: TRBV28; cdr3_length: 15; clone_size: many; j_call: TRBJ2-5; cdr3_aa: CASSQTGPIQETQYF
v_call: TRBV28; cdr3_length: 15; clone_size: many; j_call: TRBJ1-5; cdr3_aa: CASSSIDRGNQPQHF
v_call: TRBV4-1; cdr3_length: 14; clone_size: few; j_call: TRBJ2-1; cdr3_aa: CASSQWEGSAEQFF
v_call: TRBV6-2/TRBV6-3; cdr3_length: 14; clone_size: NA; j_call: TRBJ2-3; cdr3_aa: CASSYARDTDTQYF
v_call: TRBV7-9; cdr3_length: 15; clone_size: NA; j_call: TRBJ1-5; cdr3_aa: CATTSSTAFHQPQHF
v_call: TRBV2; cdr3_length: 13; clone_size: few; j_call: TRBJ1-3; cdr3_aa: CASLGVSGNTIYF
v_call: TRBV2; cdr3_length: 17; clone_size: many; j_call: TRBJ1-5; cdr3_aa: CASSELGQGHSNQPQHF
v_call: TRBV3-1; cdr3_length: 16; clone_size: many; j_call: TRBJ1-1; cdr3_aa: CASSPARAGMNTEAFF
v_call: TRBV3-1; cdr3_length: 14; clone_size: many; j_call: TRBJ1-2; cdr3_aa: CASSQSRGSYGYTF
v_call: TRBV2; cdr3_length: 14; clone_size: many; j_call: TRBJ2-5; cdr3_aa: CASRDPDSKETQYF
v_call: TRBV3-1; cdr3_length: 12; clone_size: many; j_call: TRBJ1-4; cdr3_aa: CASSRDMEKLFF
v_call: TRBV11-1; cdr3_length: 16; clone_size: NA; j_call: TRBJ2-1; cdr3_aa: CASSLGSRGPNWEQFF
v_call: TRBV4-1; cdr3_length: 15; clone_size: few; j_call: TRBJ2-7; cdr3_aa: CASSQEIAATYEQYF
v_call: TRBV4-1; cdr3_length: 16; clone_size: NA; j_call: TRBJ1-2; cdr3_aa: CASSQSGRQGSYGYTF
v_call: TRBV20-1; cdr3_length: 12; clone_size: few; j_call: TRBJ2-1; cdr3_aa: CSAEDRLDEQFF
v_call: TRBV5-1; cdr3_length: 14; clone_size: many; j_call: TRBJ1-4; cdr3_aa: CASSLNTGGEKLFF
v_call: TRBV20-1; cdr3_length: 13; clone_size: many; j_call: TRBJ2-5; cdr3_aa: CSASNDIQETQYF
v_call: TRBV24-1; cdr3_length: 12; clone_size: many; j_call: TRBJ1-2; cdr3_aa: CATSRGGYGYTF
v_call: TRBV30; cdr3_length: 11; clone_size: NA; j_call: TRBJ2-1; cdr3_aa: CAWRPSGAQFF
v_call: TRBV27; cdr3_length: 15; clone_size: many; j_call: TRBJ2-7; cdr3_aa: CASAGLSGKSYEQYF
v_call: TRBV30; cdr3_length: 13; clone_size: many; j_call: TRBJ1-1; cdr3_aa: CAWIIRMNTEAFF